One and the same sample provided the 6 T cell receptor beta chains below, sequenced in a study of blood T cell repertoires in COVID-19. Sequencing used immunoSEQ multiplex PCR; TCRdb keeps in-frame clones, though not all of them. The table has approximately 210,000 clones, roughly four fifths seen once. The sequenced material came from peripheral blood. The source of these receptors is a woman in her forties or fifties with active or convalescent COVID-19.

This clone was recorded only once. In DNA form, the CDR3 reads TGTGCCACCAGCAAGGGACTAGCGGGAGGGAAGGAGACCCAGTACTTC. Translating it yields CATSKGLAGGKETQYF. The chain recombines TRBV15 with TRBJ2-5, with 16 bases matching TRBD2. Germline V CDR1 and CDR2: LNHNV, YYDKDF (reference sequence). The CDR3 extends over 16 amino acids. V trimming: 4 bases; J trimming: 5 bases; junction bases outside the gene matches: 4.

This chain uses TRBV29-1 with TRBJ1-1, with 7 bases fitting TRBD1. V shed 8 bases and J 1 base; nucleotides not matched to a gene: 7. The CDR3 length is 13 residues. CDR1 and CDR2 (germline): SQVTM, ANQGSEA. CDR3 residues: CSSSGQKNTEAFF. Written as DNA, the CDR3 is TGCAGCTCCTCGGGACAGAAGAACACTGAAGCTTTCTTT.

This rearrangement joins TRBV29-1 to TRBJ2-1, with 7 bases that match TRBD1. The CDR3 runs 14 residues. CDR1 and CDR2 (germline): SQVTM, ANQGSEA. V shed 6 bases and J 4 bases; nucleotides not matched to a gene: 9. This CDR3 is CSVANRGQYNEQFF. The CDR3 DNA follows: TGCAGCGTAGCAAACAGGGGACAGTACAATGAGCAGTTCTTC.

The chain couples TRBV3-1 (or the pseudogene TRBV3-2) to TRBJ2-7, with a weak D call TRBD1 (5 bases). V was pared by 2 bases and J by 1 base, with 9 bases between. Germline assignment: CDR1 LGHDT and CDR2 YNNKEL (reference sequence). This CDR3 has 14 residues. DNA of the CDR3: TGTGCCAGCAGCCAAAACGACAGATCCTACGAGCAGTACTTC. Amino acid sequence: CASSQNDRSYEQYF.

The gene calls are TRBV7-7 and TRBJ2-1, with 8 bases identical to TRBD2. Per germline, CDR1 SSHAT and CDR2 FNYEAQ (reference sequence). This CDR3 is built from 16 residues. Trimming cost V 3 bases and J 7 bases; bases outside gene matches: 11. The CDR3 sequence is CASSFGSGGGLNEQFF. The CDR3 DNA follows: TGTGCCAGCAGCTTCGGCTCGGGCGGGGGGCTGAATGAGCAGTTCTTC.

The rearrangement joins TRBV2 to TRBJ2-7; D perhaps matches TRBD1 (6 bases). Trimming cost V 6 bases and J 3 bases, with 12 bases left between them. The CDR3 contains 13 residues. The germline V gene has CDR1 SNHLY and CDR2 FYNNEI. The CDR3 DNA is TGTGCCAGCAGCTTCGGACAGAACTACGAGCAGTACGTC. It encodes CASSFGQNYEQYV.